Listed below are T cell receptor beta chains from one sample, sequenced in a study of cytomegalovirus exposure and HLA in healthy donors. Sequencing used immunoSEQ multiplex PCR; TCRdb keeps in-frame clones, though not all of them. The sample holds more than 75,000 clones, just under 85% seen once. What was sequenced was PBMCs. These receptor sequences come from a young woman in good health and CMV-seropositive. Each CDR3 is given with its conserved first and last residue. A D gene is named only where the DNA matches it firmly. Part of the rows lack a size; the others show once, few, many or a class for expanded clones.

TRBV25-1,TRBD1,TRBJ1-1,-,TGTGCCAGCAGTACCCGACAGGGGAACACTGAAGCTTTCTTT,CASSTRQGNTEAFF
TRBV6-1,TRBD1,TRBJ1-2,-,TGTGCCAGCAGTGTCGGGGGACAGGGCCTGTATGGCTACACCTTC,CASSVGGQGLYGYTF
TRBV2,-,TRBJ2-2,-,TGTGCCAGCACTCCGGGTAGCCAGCCCCCCGGGGAGCTGTTTTTT,CASTPGSQPPGELFF
TRBV2,-,TRBJ2-3,-,TGTGCCAGCAGTCGAGGAAAGAGGGCAGATACGCAGTATTTT,CASSRGKRADTQYF
TRBV7-2,TRBD1,TRBJ2-7,-,TGTGCCAGCAGTACGACAGGGGGATGGCTCTACGAGCAGTACTTC,CASSTTGGWLYEQYF
TRBV6-5,TRBD2,TRBJ2-5,-,TGTGCCAGCAGCCGTAGCGGGAGGGGAGAGACCCAGTACTTC,CASSRSGRGETQYF
TRBV29-1,-,TRBJ1-1,-,TGCAGCGTTGAAGGACTGATGAACACTGAAGCTTTCTTT,CSVEGLMNTEAFF
TRBV5-1,-,TRBJ1-2,-,TGCGCCAGCACCCTGGAGGACGACTATGGCTACACCTTC,CASTLEDDYGYTF
TRBV12-5,-,TRBJ1-1,-,TGTGCTAGTGGTCCTCGGAACACTGAAGCTTTCTTT,CASGPRNTEAFF
TRBV6-5,TRBD1,TRBJ1-1,-,TGTGCCAGCACCCAACGACAGGGGGTCACCCAAGAAGCTTTCTTT,CASTQRQGVTQEAFF
TRBV29-1,TRBD2,TRBJ2-7,-,TGCAGCGTTGAAGATCAGCGGGGGACCCACTACGAGCAGTACTTC,CSVEDQRGTHYEQYF
TRBV6-6,TRBD1,TRBJ1-1,-,TGTGCCAGCAGTTACCCTGGACAGGCTGAAGCTTTCTTT,CASSYPGQAEAFF
TRBV7-9,-,TRBJ1-5,-,TGTGCCAGCAGCTTATACAATCAGCCCCAGCATTTT,CASSLYNQPQHF
TRBV27,-,TRBJ1-6,-,TGTGCCAGCAGTTTCACAGGGTATAATTCACCCCTCCACTTT,CASSFTGYNSPLHF
TRBV28,TRBD1,TRBJ1-4,once,TGTGCCAGCAGTTACCGGACAGGGCCTAATGAAAAACTGTTTTTT,CASSYRTGPNEKLFF
TRBV6-6,TRBD2,TRBJ2-7,-,TGTGCCAGCAGGTCCCCGGGACTAGCGGCCTACGAGCAGTACTTC,CASRSPGLAAYEQYF
TRBV2,TRBD1,TRBJ2-5,-,TGTGCCAGCAGTCTCTTGGTCACAGGGGGAGCCCAGTACTTC,CASSLLVTGGAQYF
TRBV28,-,TRBJ2-7,-,TGTGCCAGCAGTTTATGGTCAGGGAAAAGCTCCTACGAGCAGTACTTC,CASSLWSGKSSYEQYF
TRBV19,-,TRBJ2-5,-,TGTGCCAGTAGTGTCGGGGATCGAGAGACCCAGTACTTC,CASSVGDRETQYF
TRBV25-1,-,TRBJ1-2,-,TGTGCCAGCAGTGAAAAGGTGGAGGCTAACTATGGCTACACCTTC,CASSEKVEANYGYTF
TRBV9,-,TRBJ1-2,-,TGTGCCAGCAGCCACAGGGTGGACGGACCTAACTATGGCTACACCTTC,CASSHRVDGPNYGYTF
TRBV11-2,-,TRBJ2-7,-,TGTGCCAGCAGCTTCCCAGGGGCGTACGAGCAGTACTTC,CASSFPGAYEQYF
TRBV7-8,TRBD2,TRBJ2-7,-,TGTGCCAGCAGCCCGCGGGGGGGGCCCTACGAGCAGTACTTC,CASSPRGGPYEQYF
TRBV25-1,-,TRBJ1-4,-,TGTGCCAGCAGAACTGACTTCGGGGAACGTGGTGAAAAACTGTTTTTT,CASRTDFGERGEKLFF
TRBV7-9,-,TRBJ1-2,-,TGTGCCAGCAGCCCTCTGAAGCTCTATGGCTACACCTTC,CASSPLKLYGYTF
TRBV11-2,TRBD1,TRBJ2-7,-,TGTGCCAGCAGCGTAGGACAGGCCTACGAGCAGTACTTC,CASSVGQAYEQYF
TRBV18,-,TRBJ2-3,-,TGTGCCAGCTCACCACTTCGGGACACACGGCCAGATACGCAGTATTTT,CASSPLRDTRPDTQYF
TRBV6-1,TRBD1,TRBJ2-5,-,TGTGCCAGCAGCGACCAGGGGGCCCGGGAGACCCAGTACTTC,CASSDQGARETQYF
TRBV7-6,TRBD1,TRBJ2-7,-,TGTGCCAGCAGCCCGCTGTTTGGGACAGGGATGAGCTACGAGCAGTACTTC,CASSPLFGTGMSYEQYF
TRBV11-1,-,TRBJ1-1,-,TGTGCCAGCAGCCCCAAGAACACTGAAGCTTTCTTT,CASSPKNTEAFF
TRBV10-3,TRBD1,TRBJ1-1,-,TGTGCCATCAGTGGACAGGGTCGGTCTGAGTACACTGAAGCTTTCTTT,CAISGQGRSEYTEAFF
TRBV6-5,-,TRBJ2-1,once,TGTGCCAGCAGTTACTCGATAGGTCAGGTGCCCAATGAGCAGTTCTTC,CASSYSIGQVPNEQFF
TRBV28,TRBD2,TRBJ2-1,once,TGTGCCAGCATCCCCTCGGGACTAGCGAGGCACAATGAGCAGTTCTTC,CASIPSGLARHNEQFF
TRBV20-1,-,TRBJ2-7,once,TGCAGTGCTAGATTGAGATACGAGCAGTACTTC,CSARLRYEQYF
TRBV11-2,-,TRBJ1-1,-,TGTGCCAGCAGCTTAGTTAGAGCTTTCTTT,CASSLVRAFF
TRBV2,-,TRBJ1-1,once,TGTGCCAGCAGCGCCCAGGAGAACACTGAAGCTTTCTTT,CASSAQENTEAFF